The rows below give T cell receptor beta chains drawn from one sample of a study of blood T cell repertoires in COVID-19. Sequencing used immunoSEQ multiplex PCR; TCRdb keeps in-frame clones, though not all of them. The sample lists tens of thousands of clones, roughly 71% occurring once. The sample taken for sequencing was peripheral blood. The source is an elderly man with acute or convalescent COVID-19. Each CDR3 is given with its conserved first and last residue. Each record gives: CDR3 length, clone size, D gene, J gene, V gene, CDR3 DNA, CDR3 protein. D genes are given only for firm matches. Size values are once, few and many counts, or a class for expanded clones, and some rows have none.

length: 14; size: -; D: TRBD1; J: TRBJ1-2; V: TRBV7-2; DNA: TGTGCCAGCAGCTTAAGGGACAGGCCGAGTGGCTACACCTTC; CDR3: CASSLRDRPSGYTF
length: 14; size: -; D: -; J: TRBJ1-1; V: TRBV5-4; DNA: TGTGCCAGCTCCCCCGGGCAGGGGAACACTGAAGCTTTCTTT; CDR3: CASSPGQGNTEAFF
length: 16; size: once; D: TRBD1; J: TRBJ1-4; V: TRBV3-1/TRBV3-2; DNA: TGTGCCAGCAGCCCTCACGGGACAGGCCCTAATGAAAAACTGTTTTTT; CDR3: CASSPHGTGPNEKLFF
length: 16; size: once; D: -; J: TRBJ2-2; V: TRBV6-1; DNA: TGTGCCAGCAGTGAAGCTAGAGGAGGGGCCACCGGGGAGCTGTTTTTT; CDR3: CASSEARGGATGELFF
length: 15; size: few; D: TRBD2; J: TRBJ2-1; V: TRBV6-2/TRBV6-3; DNA: TGTGCCAGCAGTTATGCGGGGGGCACCTACAATGAGCAGTTCTTC; CDR3: CASSYAGGTYNEQFF
length: 14; size: -; D: -; J: TRBJ2-3; V: TRBV4-1; DNA: TGCGCCAGCAGCGCTGGGCAGGTTCAAGATACGCAGTATTTT; CDR3: CASSAGQVQDTQYF
length: 17; size: -; D: -; J: TRBJ2-5; V: TRBV7-9; DNA: TGTGCCAGCAGCCCAGGGGTCGGGGATGGGGCCGTAGAGACCCAGTACTTC; CDR3: CASSPGVGDGAVETQYF
length: 17; size: -; D: -; J: TRBJ2-1; V: TRBV19; DNA: TGTGCCAGTAGTCCCCGGACGCGAGGGGGCTCCTACAATGAGCAGTTCTTC; CDR3: CASSPRTRGGSYNEQFF
length: 14; size: -; D: -; J: TRBJ1-1; V: TRBV7-9; DNA: TGTGCCAGCAGCTTAGCGACGGGAATGATTGAAGCTTTCTTT; CDR3: CASSLATGMIEAFF
length: 12; size: -; D: -; J: TRBJ1-2; V: TRBV3-1/TRBV3-2; DNA: TGTGCCAGCAGCCACCCAGGGTCTGGCTACACCTTC; CDR3: CASSHPGSGYTF